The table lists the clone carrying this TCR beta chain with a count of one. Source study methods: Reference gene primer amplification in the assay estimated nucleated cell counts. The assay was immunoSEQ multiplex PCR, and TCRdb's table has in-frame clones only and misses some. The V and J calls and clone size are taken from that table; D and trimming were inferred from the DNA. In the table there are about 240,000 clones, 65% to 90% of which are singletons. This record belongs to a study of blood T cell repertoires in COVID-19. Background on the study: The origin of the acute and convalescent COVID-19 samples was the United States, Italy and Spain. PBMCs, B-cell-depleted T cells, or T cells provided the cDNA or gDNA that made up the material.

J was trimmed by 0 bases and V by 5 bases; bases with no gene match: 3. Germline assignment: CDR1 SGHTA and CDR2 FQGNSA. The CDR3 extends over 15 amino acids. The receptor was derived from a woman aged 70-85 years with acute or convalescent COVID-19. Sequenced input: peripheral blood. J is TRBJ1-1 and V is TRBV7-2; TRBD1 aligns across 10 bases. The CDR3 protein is CASSPGQGVNTEAFF. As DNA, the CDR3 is TGTGCCAGCAGCCCCGGACAGGGGGTGAACACTGAAGCTTTCTTT.